The 24 T cell receptor beta chains in this list originate from one sample, sequenced in a study of OX40 agonist ivuxolimab in advanced cancers. The method was immunoSEQ multiplex PCR; TCRdb's version includes in-frame clones alone and lacks a portion of them. The sample has about 85,000 clones, around 86% seen once; the top ten hold under 2%. The starting material was CD4+ or CD8+ T cells sorted from blood, obtained in a trial of the OX40 agonist ivuxolimab. All receptors come from an adult with an advanced solid tumor such as melanoma, head and neck, liver or kidney cancer.

The gene calls are TRBV19 and TRBJ2-3; 10 bases map to TRBD1. CDR3 length: 16 residues. The germline V gene encodes CDR1 LNHDA and CDR2 SQIVND (reference sequence). J gave up 6 bases and V 6 bases, and 12 bases lay outside the gene matches. CDR3: CASSNNRDRGGDTQYF. The CDR3 region has the DNA TGTGCCAGTAGCAATAACCGGGACAGGGGAGGGGATACGCAGTATTTT. Complete variable domain (other parts from reference TRBV19 and TRBJ2-3): DGGITQSPKYLFRKEGQNVTLSCEQNLNHDAMYWYRQDPGQGLRLIYYSQIVNDFQKGDIAEGYSVSREKKESFPLTVTSAQKNPTAFYLCASSNNRDRGGDTQYFGPGTRLTVL.

This rearrangement joins TRBV5-4 to TRBJ2-1; the match to TRBD1 covers 12 bases. V shed 4 bases and J 10 bases; nucleotides not matched to a gene: 9. Germline V lookup: CDR1 SGHNT, CDR2 YYREEE (reference sequence). The CDR3 is made up of 15 amino acids. In nucleotides, the CDR3 is TGTGCCAGCAGCCCCCCGGGACAGGGGGCATGGGAGCAGTTCTTC. Encoded protein: CASSPPGQGAWEQFF.

This chain links TRBV30 with TRBJ1-2; no firm D call. The length of the CDR3 is 13 residues. V gave up 6 bases and J gave up 5 bases, with 16 bases separating them. Looked up from germline, CDR1 is GTSNPN and CDR2 is SVGIG (reference sequence). DNA of the CDR3: TGTGCCTGTCGACGGCGGTGGTGGTATGGCTACACCTTC. This gives the protein CACRRRWWYGYTF.

The chain employs TRBV30 and TRBJ2-1; TRBD1 is a possible D gene (6 bases). Per germline, CDR1 GTSNPN and CDR2 SVGIG (reference sequence). The CDR3 sequence is 10 residues long. CDR3: CAGEGDEQFF. CDR3 nucleotide sequence: TGTGCTGGTGAGGGGGATGAGCAGTTCTTC. Using reference TRBV30 and TRBJ2-1 for the parts outside the CDR3, the full variable domain is SQTIHQWPATLVQPVGSPLSLECTVEGTSNPNLYWYRQAAGRGLQLLFYSVGIGQISSEVPQNLSASRPQDRQFILSSKKLLLSDSGFYLCAGEGDEQFFGPGTRLTVL.

J is TRBJ2-1 and V is TRBV30; TRBD1 matches 8 bases. The CDR3 length is 14 residues. Germline CDR1 is GTSNPN and CDR2 is SVGIG (reference sequence). The junction had 7 bases not matched to a gene; V was cut back by 7 bases and J by 2 bases. As DNA, the CDR3 is TGTGCCTTAGCTTCAGGGGGCCCCTACAATGAGCAGTTCTTC. Amino acid sequence: CALASGGPYNEQFF.

The chain is built from TRBV2 and TRBJ1-1; unclear D gene. CDR3 length equals 16 residues. Germline V lookup: CDR1 SNHLY, CDR2 FYNNEI. Deletions cut 2 bases from V and 1 base from J, with 14 bases between. The CDR3 coding sequence is TGTGCCAGCAGTGAATCTATTGTATATTCGAACACTGAAGCTTTCTTT. As protein: CASSESIVYSNTEAFF.

The chain combines TRBV19 with TRBJ2-7, with D possibly being TRBD1 (5 bases). Trimming removed 5 bases from V and 8 bases from J, with 10 bases in between. In germline, CDR1 is LNHDA, CDR2 SQIVND (reference sequence). The CDR3 totals 11 residues. The CDR3 DNA follows: TGTGCCAGTAGTGCAGGGAACCAGCAGTACTTC. It yields the protein CASSAGNQQYF.

V and J are TRBV5-3 and TRBJ2-5, with 8 bases matching TRBD1. The J call may be wrong; the DNA end is better matched by TRBJ2-7. TRBV5-3 is flagged as an ORF with uncertain function. The CDR3 has 15 residues. The CDR3 DNA follows: TGTGCCAGAAGCTTGGTGAGGGACAGGATCTACGAGCAGTACTTC. It is translated as CARSLVRDRIYEQYF.

V gene TRBV2 combines with J gene TRBJ1-2; D not certain. Trimming cost V 9 bases and J 4 bases, with 18 bases left between them. The germline V gene encodes CDR1 SNHLY and CDR2 FYNNEI. CDR3 length: 14 residues. The CDR3 DNA follows: TGTGCCAGTACCTGGGCAGTTGAGGCCTATGGCTACACCTTC. Protein product: CASTWAVEAYGYTF.

The chain uses TRBV9 and TRBJ1-6; the match to TRBD1 covers 7 bases. Looked up from germline, CDR1 is SGDLS and CDR2 is YYNGEE. V shed 5 bases and J 7 bases; nucleotides not matched to a gene: 9. CDR3 size: 15 residues. CDR3 loop: CASSSTGVSNSPLHF. CDR3 coding DNA: TGTGCCAGCAGTTCAACAGGGGTTTCGAATTCACCCCTCCACTTT.

With regard to this clone: This sample includes further DNA sequences coding for the same CDR3. The chain is built from TRBV15 and TRBJ2-2; D is unclear. There are 15 residues in the CDR3. V dropped 0 bases and J dropped 2 bases, with 7 bases sitting between them. Per germline, CDR1 LNHNV and CDR2 YYDKDF (reference sequence). DNA for the CDR3: TGTGCCACCAGCAGAGACCGGGCCAACACCGGGGAGCTGTTTTTT. Translating gives CATSRDRANTGELFF.

This chain links TRBV6-5 with TRBJ2-7; 7 positions agree with TRBD1. The germline V gene has CDR1 MNHEY and CDR2 SVGAGI. This CDR3 region has 13 residues. The ends lost 11 bases at V and 3 bases at J; junction bases unmatched: 10. CDR3 DNA: TGTGCCGGGCGCCGGGACAGCCGCTACGAGCAGTACTTC. It yields the protein CAGRRDSRYEQYF.

This sequence joins TRBV28 and TRBJ2-5; D not resolved. Trimming took 6 bases from V and 13 from J, leaving 18 bases between them. Germline CDR1 is MDHEN and CDR2 is SYDVKM. The CDR3 length is 12 residues. CDR3 loop: CASSTQPVAPYF. In DNA form, the CDR3 reads TGTGCCAGCAGCACACAACCAGTCGCACCGTACTTC.

In regard to this clone: Distinct nucleotide sequences in the sample also encode this CDR3. V and J are TRBV6-1 and TRBJ2-7, with D uncertain. This CDR3 contains 13 residues. V shed 1 base and J shed 2 bases, with 6 bases lying between them. Germline loops: CDR1 MNHNS, CDR2 SASEGT. CDR3 residues: CASSEDGTYEQYF. In nucleotides, the CDR3 is TGTGCCAGCAGTGAAGATGGGACCTACGAGCAGTACTTC.

V and J are TRBV5-6 and TRBJ1-2; the match to TRBD1 covers 11 bases. Unmatched junction bases numbered 3, after V lost 1 base and J lost 4 bases. The CDR3 sequence is 15 residues long. CDR1 is SGHDT, CDR2 YYEEEE, per germline. In DNA, the CDR3 is TGTGCCAGCAGCTTGTATGGACAGGGGGCCTATGGCTACACCTTC. Its translation is CASSLYGQGAYGYTF.

The chain couples TRBV30 to TRBJ1-3; no definite D call. This CDR3 comprises 14 residues. Germline values: CDR1 GTSNPN, CDR2 SVGIG (reference sequence). V lost 2 bases, J lost 0 bases, and 8 bases lay in between. CDR3 DNA sequence: TGTGCCTGGAGTATGGGTAGCTCTGGAAACACCATATATTTT. Protein sequence: CAWSMGSSGNTIYF.

The rearrangement joins TRBV10-2 to TRBJ1-2; tentatively, D is TRBD1 (5 bases). The V end lost 4 bases, the J end lost 3 bases, and 9 bases lay between the germline ends. CDR3 length: 13 residues. Germline V gives CDR1 WSHSY, CDR2 SAAADI. CDR3 in amino acids: CASSGGKDYGYTF. CDR3 in DNA: TGCGCCAGCAGTGGGGGGAAGGACTATGGCTACACCTTC.

The chain links TRBV19 to TRBJ2-1; either TRBD1 or TRBD2 may supply D (6 bases each). V lost 1 base and J 11 bases, leaving 15 bases between the germline ends. CDR1 LNHDA and CDR2 SQIVND come from the germline V gene (reference sequence). This CDR3 spans 14 amino acids. This CDR3 is CASSIAGARSKQFF. In DNA form, the CDR3 reads TGTGCCAGTAGTATAGCGGGGGCCCGTTCAAAGCAGTTCTTC.

This clone has a single count. The chain couples TRBV19 to TRBJ1-2, with 8 bases that match TRBD1. Germline V gene lookup returns CDR1 LNHDA and CDR2 SQIVND (reference sequence). CDR3 length: 14 residues. Germline trimming cut 7 bases from V and 0 bases from J; bases unmatched to any gene: 4. As DNA, the CDR3 is TGTGCCAGTAAGACAGGGGCGGCTAACTATGGCTACACCTTC. This sequence encodes CASKTGAANYGYTF. Together with reference TRBV19 and TRBJ1-2, the CDR3 gives the full variable domain: DGGITQSPKYLFRKEGQNVTLSCEQNLNHDAMYWYRQDPGQGLRLIYYSQIVNDFQKGDIAEGYSVSREKKESFPLTVTSAQKNPTAFYLCASKTGAANYGYTFGSGTRLTVV.

This clone came up once. The junction departs from germline at one end; a sequencing error may be responsible. V and J are TRBV10-1 and TRBJ2-7, with a weak D call TRBD1 (6 bases). The CDR3 has 13 residues. CDR1 and CDR2 (germline): WNHNN, SYGVQD (reference sequence). CDR3 nucleotide sequence: TGCGCCAGCAGTGAACAGGGACGATACGGGCAGTACTTC. It is translated as CASSEQGRYGQYF.

The genes are TRBV2 and TRBJ1-4; D unresolved. This CDR3 comprises 16 residues. V lost 4 bases and J lost 6, with 18 bases in between. Germline V gene data show CDR1 as SNHLY and CDR2 as FYNNEI. The CDR3 spells CASSVSFETSHEKLFF. The CDR3 region has the DNA TGTGCCAGCAGTGTTTCTTTCGAGACCTCGCATGAAAAACTGTTTTTT. The whole variable domain, remainder taken from reference TRBV2 and TRBJ1-4, is EPEVTQTPSHQVTQMGQEVILRCVPISNHLYFYWYRQILGQKVEFLVSFYNNEISEKSEIFDDQFSVERPDGSNFTLKIRSTKLEDSAMYFCASSVSFETSHEKLFFGSGTQLSVL.

V and J are TRBV7-3 and TRBJ2-2; either TRBD1 or TRBD2 may supply D (5 bases each). Germline lookup yields CDR1 SGHTA and CDR2 FQGTGA. V lost 5 bases to trimming and J lost 6 bases, with 13 bases between them. This CDR3 comprises 14 residues. The CDR3 region has the DNA TGTGCCAGCAGCCCCGGGGTGGGGGCCGGGGAGCTGTTTTTT. Encoded protein: CASSPGVGAGELFF.

The rearrangement links TRBV29-1 to TRBJ1-4; D is unresolved. The CDR3 is 13 residues long. V gave up 2 bases and J gave up 6 bases, with 10 bases separating them. Germline loops: CDR1 SQVTM, CDR2 ANQGSEA. The CDR3 coding sequence is TGCAGCGTTGAATCCGGGTTGGATGAAAAACTGTTTTTT. This encodes CSVESGLDEKLFF.

This chain connects TRBV4-2 to TRBJ1-6, with D unclear. V was shortened by 1 base and J by 6 bases, with 10 bases between the two germline ends. Germline V gene data show CDR1 as LGHNA and CDR2 as YNFKEQ. The CDR3 sequence is 15 residues long. DNA for the CDR3: TGTGCCAGCAGCCAAGCGTGGCAGAGTAATTCACCCCTCCACTTT. Amino acids: CASSQAWQSNSPLHF.